This T cell receptor beta chain was sequenced during a study of shared clonotypes between healthy human individuals. Study-wide points: As a rule, naive subsets had a larger estimated richness than memory subsets. Unshared clonotypes carried lower generation probabilities than those common to all four donors.

Clones were read by immunoSEQ multiplex PCR, and TCRdb kept only the in-frame ones, dropping some. The sample lists roughly 1,100,000 clones, around four fifths occurring once. Caucasian adults living in Nashville, Tennessee, provided all samples. Trimming at V came to 1 base and at J to 3 bases, leaving 7 bases not matched to a gene. From germline, CDR1 is SGHRS and CDR2 YFSETQ. The CDR3 runs to 16 residues. On this clone itself: The antigen remains unidentified.

This TCR was recovered from a young man in good health. This chain links TRBV5-1 with TRBJ1-3; 7 bases are shared with TRBD1. Sequencing was carried out using memory CD4+ T cells sorted from blood. The subset was: CD45RA-negative fraction. The CDR3 is CASSLSPQGDGNTIYF. CDR3 bases: TGCGCCAGCAGCTTGTCGCCTCAGGGGGATGGAAACACCATATATTTT.